The entry that follows covers one TCR beta chain sequence. Its antigen remains unidentified. The V and J ends lost 4 bases and 6 bases respectively, with 18 bases between them. The CDR3 is made up of 15 amino acids. The germline V gene has CDR1 SGHDN and CDR2 FVKESK. The data belong to a study of Ad26.COV2.S vaccination and SARS-CoV-2 variants. Across the study: This donor came from the COV1001 trial of Ad26.COV2.S.

Study-level findings and limits: Total responses of T cells may have been underestimated by the analyses of TCR breadth and depth.

TCRdb keeps only in-frame clones here, not all; method: immunoSEQ multiplex PCR. The sample lists around 300,000 clones, almost 90% seen once, with 5% to 6.5% in the top ten. Indicated treatment: roughly 18 received Ad26.COV2.S at low or high dose, single or two shots; roughly 5 received placebo; per-sample allocation not given. Material that was analyzed had been drawn on day 63 after the first vaccine or placebo injection. Sequences were derived from peripheral blood, sampled in a trial of Ad26.COV2.S vaccine versus placebo. The TCR was taken from a person between 18 and 59 years old who received the Ad26.COV2.S COVID-19 vaccine or a placebo. The V and J genes are TRBV14 and TRBJ1-2; D may be TRBD1 (6 bases). The CDR3 nucleotides read TGTGCCAGCAGCCCTGCATTCAGGGGTGTTAATGGCTACACCTTC. Translated: CASSPAFRGVNGYTF.